Following are 17 T cell receptor beta chains from one sample sequenced in a study of OX40 agonist ivuxolimab in advanced cancers. The data were produced by immunoSEQ multiplex PCR, yet TCRdb's version contains in-frame clones alone and is incomplete. Of approximately 94,000 clones listed, 80% to 90% were seen once; the top ten hold around 1.1%. The material sequenced was CD4+ or CD8+ T cells sorted from blood, taken in a trial of the OX40 agonist ivuxolimab. The receptors originated from an adult with an advanced solid tumor such as melanoma, head and neck, liver or kidney cancer.

This clone appeared once. J is TRBJ2-1 and V is TRBV28; TRBD1 might be the D (5 bases). Trimming removed 0 bases from V and 2 bases from J, with 11 bases in between. The CDR3 has 16 amino acids. The germline gives CDR1 MDHEN, CDR2 SYDVKM. DNA for the CDR3: TGTGCCAGCAGTTTATGGACAGATTATACCTACAATGAGCAGTTCTTC. This codes for CASSLWTDYTYNEQFF.

V and J are TRBV18 and TRBJ2-3; D unresolved. Between the trimmed V and J ends, which lost 2 bases and 4 bases, there was a span of 13 bases. The V gene's germline CDR1 is KGHSH and CDR2 LQKENI. This CDR3 is built from 15 residues. The chain's CDR3 is CASSPGSSTADTQYF. CDR3 DNA sequence: TGTGCCAGCTCACCAGGCTCTAGTACGGCAGATACGCAGTATTTT.

The rearrangement links TRBV6-5 to TRBJ2-3; a weak D match, TRBD1 (7 bases). Deletions cut 6 bases from V and 3 bases from J, with 10 bases between. This CDR3 is built from 13 residues. Per germline, CDR1 MNHEY and CDR2 SVGAGI. The CDR3 here is CASSPGGTDTQYF. CDR3 in DNA: TGTGCCAGCAGCCCAGGGGGGACAGATACGCAGTATTTT.

The chain joins TRBV9 to TRBJ2-6; D gene uncertain. The CDR3 contains 15 residues. V lost 0 bases, J lost 2 bases, and 6 bases lay in between. Per the germline V gene, CDR1 is SGDLS and CDR2 is YYNGEE. The CDR3 bases are TGTGCCAGCAGCGTAGAAGCTCCTGGGGCCAACGTCCTGACTTTC. As protein: CASSVEAPGANVLTF.

The V gene is TRBV7-9, the J gene TRBJ1-4; TRBD1 is a possible D gene (5 bases). V was clipped by 4 bases and J by 3 bases, with 9 bases between them. Germline V CDR1 and CDR2: SEHNR, FQNEAQ (reference sequence). This CDR3 contains 14 residues. The chain's CDR3 is CASSSRAANEKLFF. CDR3 nucleotide sequence: TGTGCCAGCAGCTCCAGGGCGGCTAATGAAAAACTGTTTTTT.

This clone was picked up a small number of times. This chain uses TRBV11-2 with TRBJ1-6; D possibly corresponds to TRBD1 (6 bases). Germline CDR1 SGHAT, CDR2 FQNNGV. The CDR3 is 19 residues long. The V end lost 8 bases, the J end lost 7 bases, and 30 bases lay between the germline ends. The CDR3 here is CASSLYPRGGRDQNSPLHF. The CDR3 DNA sequence: TGTGCCAGCTCCCTCTACCCTAGAGGGGGGCGAGACCAAAATTCACCCCTCCACTTT. The variable domain in full, with the rest retrieved from reference TRBV11-2 and TRBJ1-6, is EAGVAQSPRYKIIEKRQSVAFWCNPISGHATLYWYQQILGQGPKLLIQFQNNGVVDDSQLPKDRFSAERLKGVDSTLKIQPAKLEDSAVYLCASSLYPRGGRDQNSPLHFGNGTRLTVT.

This clone was recorded only once. This chain uses TRBV6-5 with TRBJ1-4; no clear D gene. This CDR3 region has 14 residues. Germline loops: CDR1 MNHEY, CDR2 SVGAGI. The V end was cut by 10 bases, the J end by 0 bases, with 12 bases between. CDR3 in DNA: TGTGCCACCCGGGAGGGCGCAACTAATGAAAAACTGTTTTTT. Amino acids: CATREGATNEKLFF.

The rearrangement uses TRBV5-6 and TRBJ1-2, with D possibly TRBD1 on 6 matching bases. CDR1 and CDR2 (germline): SGHDT, YYEEEE. V was cut by 3 bases and J by 6 bases, with 18 bases left in between. This CDR3 has 15 amino acids. CDR3 DNA: TGTGCCAGCAGCTGGACAGATACTAACTATGATGGCTACACCTTC. Protein product: CASSWTDTNYDGYTF.

This clone was picked up many times. This rearrangement joins TRBV11-2 to TRBJ2-1, with unresolved D. Trimming stripped 5 bases from V and 9 bases from J, with 8 bases between. The CDR3 is 11 residues long. Germline V lookup: CDR1 SGHAT, CDR2 FQNNGV. The CDR3 bases are TGTGCCAGCAGCCCTGAAGGTGAGCAGTTCTTC. This sequence encodes CASSPEGEQFF. Using reference TRBV11-2 and TRBJ2-1 for the parts outside the CDR3, the full variable domain is EAGVAQSPRYKIIEKRQSVAFWCNPISGHATLYWYQQILGQGPKLLIQFQNNGVVDDSQLPKDRFSAERLKGVDSTLKIQPAKLEDSAVYLCASSPEGEQFFGPGTRLTVL.

The chain joins TRBV6-1 to TRBJ1-5; D gene ambiguous. The germline V gene has CDR1 MNHNS and CDR2 SASEGT. The CDR3 totals 15 residues. Trimming shortened V by 1 base and J by 6 bases, and 13 bases separated the two germline ends. CDR3 coding DNA: TGTGCCAGCAGTGAAGGGCCTGGCAGTGGTCAGCCCCAGCATTTT. It yields the protein CASSEGPGSGQPQHF.

The table lists this clone with a count of one. This sequence joins TRBV5-8 and TRBJ2-5, with D tentatively TRBD1 or TRBD2 (7 bases each). The CDR3 runs 14 residues. The germline V gene has CDR1 SGHTS and CDR2 YDEGEE. Trimming shortened V by 4 bases and J by 5 bases, and 15 bases separated the two germline ends. The DNA for the CDR3 is TGTGCCAGCAGCCACTACAGGGGAGGGGAGACCCAGTACTTC. It specifies CASSHYRGGETQYF.

The rearrangement joins TRBV19 to TRBJ2-6; tentatively, D is TRBD1 (5 bases). The CDR3 consists of 17 residues. V lost 3 bases to trimming and J lost 4 bases, with 16 bases between them. The germline V gene encodes CDR1 LNHDA and CDR2 SQIVND (reference sequence). As DNA, the CDR3 is TGTGCCAGTAGTATGAGGCAGGGTGTTAGCGGGGCCAACGTCCTGACTTTC. Protein: CASSMRQGVSGANVLTF.

This rearrangement joins TRBV7-9 to TRBJ1-5; D gene uncertain. The CDR3 spans 15 residues. Germline CDR1 and CDR2: SEHNR and FQNEAQ (reference sequence). Trimming shortened V by 5 bases and J by 1 base, and 12 bases separated the two germline ends. CDR3 residues: CASSPNAGSNQPQHF. The DNA of the CDR3 is TGTGCCAGCAGCCCCAATGCTGGGAGCAATCAGCCCCAGCATTTT.

This clone was detected many times. The chain combines TRBV9 with TRBJ2-1; possibly TRBD1 or TRBD2 for D (6 bases each). The CDR3 runs 15 residues. Germline CDR1 and CDR2: SGDLS and YYNGEE. Between the trimmed V and J ends, which lost 0 bases and 4 bases, there was a span of 11 bases. This CDR3 is CASSVEQGGYNEQFF. The CDR3 bases are TGTGCCAGCAGCGTAGAACAGGGAGGTTACAATGAGCAGTTCTTC.

This chain connects TRBV11-3 to TRBJ2-2; either TRBD1 or TRBD2 may fit D (5 bases each). From germline, CDR1 is SGHNT and CDR2 YENEEA. The CDR3 loop spans 16 amino acids. The V end lost 4 bases, the J end lost 4 bases, and 16 bases lay between the germline ends. CDR3 protein: CASSSTPGSGTGELFF. CDR3 DNA sequence: TGTGCCAGCAGCTCCACCCCAGGGAGCGGCACCGGGGAGCTGTTTTTT. Full variable domain (missing parts from reference TRBV11-3 and TRBJ2-2): EAGVVQSPRYKIIEKKQPVAFWCNPISGHNTLYWYLQNLGQGPELLIRYENEEAVDDSQLPKDRFSAERLKGVDSTLKIQPAELGDSAVYLCASSSTPGSGTGELFFGEGSRLTVL.

This rearrangement joins TRBV5-4 to TRBJ1-1; TRBD1 might be the D (5 bases). CDR1 is SGHNT and CDR2 is YYREEE in the germline V gene (reference sequence). The CDR3 totals 15 residues. V was clipped by 0 bases and J by 4 bases, with 13 bases between them. The CDR3 loop is CASSLVGGAVTEAFF. DNA for the CDR3: TGTGCCAGCAGCTTGGTGGGCGGGGCGGTCACTGAAGCTTTCTTT.

This chain joins TRBV21-1 and TRBJ2-2; the table's D call TRBD1 went unverified against the DNA. TRBV21-1 is annotated as a pseudogene. The CDR3 totals 18 residues. Here the CDR3 reads CASSKALGTGPNTGELFF. The DNA of the CDR3 is TGTGCCAGCAGCAAAGCGTTGGGGACAGGCCCGAACACCGGGGAGCTGTTTTTT.